This T cell receptor (beta chain) was sequenced for a study of follicular helper T cells after annual influenza vaccination. Data came from immunoSEQ multiplex PCR; TCRdb stores just in-frame clones and leaves some out. The sample yields approximately 30,000 clones, approximately 80% seen once. As for time point: 2014-2015 season, pre-vaccination. Sorted blood CD4 subsets were sequenced before and after adults received seasonal inactivated influenza vaccine. Between about 40 and 100 mL of blood was drawn per time point. Non-naive CD4+CXCR5+PD-1+ cTfh were sorted into ICOS+CD38+ and ICOS-CD38- fractions. The sample holds one count of this clone. V gave up 0 bases and J gave up 2 bases, with 7 bases separating them. This CDR3 is built from 14 residues. The germline V gene encodes CDR1 SGHRS and CDR2 YFSETQ.

The chain joins TRBV5-1 to TRBJ2-3; D is uncertain. The source of this sequence is an adult who received the influenza vaccine. The specimen was CXCR5+ CD38- circulating T follicular helper cells from blood, collected on the day of influenza vaccination. Subset meaning: circulating Tfh, non-naive CD4+CXCR5+PD-1+ (ICOS+CD38+ or ICOS-CD38-). CDR3 sequence (DNA): TGCGCCAGCAGCTTGGGGCCAGACACAGATACGCAGTATTTT. It translates to CASSLGPDTDTQYF.